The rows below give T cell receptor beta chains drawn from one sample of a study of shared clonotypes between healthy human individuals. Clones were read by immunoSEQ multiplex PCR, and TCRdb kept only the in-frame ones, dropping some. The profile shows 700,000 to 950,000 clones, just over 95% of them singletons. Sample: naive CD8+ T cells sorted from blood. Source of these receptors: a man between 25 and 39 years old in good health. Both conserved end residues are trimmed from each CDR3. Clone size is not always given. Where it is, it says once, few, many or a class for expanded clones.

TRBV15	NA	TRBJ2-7	ATTGPRGEQY
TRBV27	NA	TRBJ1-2	ASSLIGGDGYT
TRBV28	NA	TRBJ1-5	ASSSLAGLIYQPQH
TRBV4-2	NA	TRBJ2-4	ASSQEGGAKNIQY
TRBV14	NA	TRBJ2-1	ASSLPGAAYNEQF
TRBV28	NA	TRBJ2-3	ASSTTGTDTQY
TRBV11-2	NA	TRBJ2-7	ASSLDNWDKPNYEQY
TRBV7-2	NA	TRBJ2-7	ASSLSGNYEQY
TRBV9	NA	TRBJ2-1	ASSEGLGIYNEQF
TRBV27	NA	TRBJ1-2	ASSLTPKGYGYT
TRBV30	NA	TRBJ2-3	AWSVPPGLSDTQY
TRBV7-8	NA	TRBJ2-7	ASRLAGSHYEQY
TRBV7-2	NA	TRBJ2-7	ASSLVGLAGATYEQY
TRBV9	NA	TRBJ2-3	ASSLSGTDTQY
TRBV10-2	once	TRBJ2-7	ASSETAGPYEQY
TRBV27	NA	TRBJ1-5	ASDRLNQPQH
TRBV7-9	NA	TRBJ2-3	ASSLIAQFPSTDTQY
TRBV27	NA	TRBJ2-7	ATSVGG
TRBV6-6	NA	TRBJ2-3	ASSYSRELGTDTQY
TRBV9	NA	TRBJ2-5	ASSTNQETQY
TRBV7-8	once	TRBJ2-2	ASSLEGYRGELF
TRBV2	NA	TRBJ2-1	ASSLRSSGRDEQF
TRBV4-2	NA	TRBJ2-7	ASSSDSESYEQY
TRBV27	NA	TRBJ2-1	ASSLDSTYNEQF
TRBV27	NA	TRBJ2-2	ASSLSAGWRTGELF
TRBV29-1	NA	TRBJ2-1	SVETSETNYNEQF
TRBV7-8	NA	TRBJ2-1	ASSRFTPGLAFSNEQF
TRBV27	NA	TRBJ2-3	ASSYATLDTDTQY
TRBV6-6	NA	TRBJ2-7	ASSFGQGFIEQY
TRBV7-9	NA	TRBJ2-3	ASSLIRGRTDTQY
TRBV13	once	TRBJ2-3	ASTKSGQGMADTQY
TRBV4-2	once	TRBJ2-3	ASSSELAASTDTQY
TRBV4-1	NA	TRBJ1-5	ASSQPGVGAQH
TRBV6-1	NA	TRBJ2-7	ASSEVRGREQY
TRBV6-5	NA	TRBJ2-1	ASSWGSDEQF
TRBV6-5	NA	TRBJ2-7	ASSPGGLGAEQY
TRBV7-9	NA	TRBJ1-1	ASSLSQTNTEAF
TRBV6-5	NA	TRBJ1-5	ASRSGGGQPQH
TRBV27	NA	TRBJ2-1	ASSLPGQVRNEQF
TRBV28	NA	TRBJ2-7	ASSLGGTSGSSYEQY
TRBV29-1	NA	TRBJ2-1	SAWISGSIRGEQF
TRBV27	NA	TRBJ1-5	ASSFGGGLGQPQH
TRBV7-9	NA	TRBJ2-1	ASSFSGTPLNEQF
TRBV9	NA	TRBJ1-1	ASSVVPGLGMNTEAF
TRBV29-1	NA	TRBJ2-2	SVYPGSGELF
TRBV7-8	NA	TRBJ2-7	ASSLDPYEQY
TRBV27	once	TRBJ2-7	ASSPSTGPGEQY
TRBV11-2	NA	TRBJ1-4	ASSSAWRDEKLF
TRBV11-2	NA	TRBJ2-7	ASSSYRDSSYEQY
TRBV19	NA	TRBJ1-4	ASEGAKEKLF
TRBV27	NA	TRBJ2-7	ASSSLGGGRGGPSSYEQY
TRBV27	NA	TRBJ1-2	ASTGGYGYT
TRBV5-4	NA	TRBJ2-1	ASSLVQGRDEQF
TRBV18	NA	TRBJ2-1	ASSPLEGDNEQF
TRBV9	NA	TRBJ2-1	ASSVEAGGPYNEQF
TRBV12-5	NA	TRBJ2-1	ASGTGGENEQF
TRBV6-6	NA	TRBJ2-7	ASSRTGSYEQY
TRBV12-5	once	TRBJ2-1	ASGLPNEQF
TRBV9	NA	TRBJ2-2	ASSVSGPHTGELF